These 18 T cell receptor beta chains came from one sample sequenced in a study of STAT5B mutations in CD4+ large granular lymphocyte leukemia. The assay was immunoSEQ multiplex PCR, and TCRdb's table has in-frame clones only and misses some. The profile covers fewer than 45,000 clones, with around 75% appearing a single time and around 0.57% taken by the ten largest. The sample taken for sequencing was CD4+ T cells from blood buffy coats. Source of these receptors: a human donor in good health.

This chain joins TRBV7-2 and TRBJ2-1, with D possibly TRBD2 on 5 matching bases. The germline V gene encodes CDR1 SGHTA and CDR2 FQGNSA. The CDR3 runs 14 residues. Trimming stripped 2 bases from V and 1 base from J, with 6 bases between. CDR3 residues: CASSLRGSYNEQFF. For the CDR3, the DNA is TGTGCCAGCAGCTTACGGGGATCCTACAATGAGCAGTTCTTC.

V and J are TRBV18 and TRBJ2-2; tentatively, D is TRBD2 (6 bases). This CDR3 region has 16 residues. In germline, CDR1 is KGHSH, CDR2 LQKENI. Deletions cut 3 bases from V and 0 bases from J, with 11 bases between. The CDR3 protein is CASSPRREANTGELFF. The CDR3 DNA reads as TGTGCCAGCTCACCTAGGAGGGAGGCGAACACCGGGGAGCTGTTTTTT.

The chain combines TRBV4-1 with TRBJ1-5, with D maybe TRBD1 (5 bases). Per germline, CDR1 MGHRA and CDR2 YSYEKL. This CDR3 has 15 amino acids. V was shortened by 3 bases and J by 4 bases, with 13 bases between the two germline ends. Here the CDR3 reads CASSQLGAINQPQHF. CDR3 DNA sequence: TGCGCCAGCAGCCAGCTTGGGGCGATAAATCAGCCCCAGCATTTT.

This chain uses TRBV10-1 with TRBJ2-5; 8 bases match TRBD1. Germline trimming cut 7 bases from V and 3 bases from J; bases unmatched to any gene: 13. CDR1 and CDR2 (germline): WNHNN, SYGVQD (reference sequence). The CDR3 runs 16 residues. The CDR3 DNA follows: TGCGCCAGCAATAAATCCCCGGGACAGGTAAAAGAGACCCAGTACTTC. The encoded protein is CASNKSPGQVKETQYF.

The chain combines TRBV5-8 with TRBJ2-7; D could derive from TRBD1 or TRBD2 (5 bases each). CDR3 size: 17 residues. Germline loops: CDR1 SGHTS, CDR2 YDEGEE. Trimming removed 0 bases from V and 2 bases from J, with 18 bases in between. For the CDR3, the DNA is TGTGCCAGCAGCTTGGTTCGGGGTCGTCCGGGGCCCTACGAGCAGTACTTC. Encoded protein: CASSLVRGRPGPYEQYF.

In the case of this clone: Other DNA sequences within the sample encode an identical CDR3. The rearrangement links TRBV11-2 to TRBJ1-2; unclear D gene. Germline CDR1 reads SGHAT; CDR2 reads FQNNGV. The V and J ends lost 0 bases and 1 base respectively, with 9 bases between them. The CDR3 runs 15 residues. The CDR3 spells CASSLDPRSNYGYTF. The CDR3 region has the DNA TGTGCCAGCAGCTTAGATCCCAGGAGTAACTATGGCTACACCTTC.

The gene calls are TRBV4-1 and TRBJ2-1, with 11 bases matching TRBD2. The CDR3 is made up of 21 amino acids. The V segment lost 0 bases and the J segment 2 bases; nucleotides outside the gene matches: 15. Germline CDR1 and CDR2: MGHRA and YSYEKL. CDR3 residues: CASSQDPGGLAGASPYNEQFF. The CDR3, as DNA: TGCGCCAGCAGCCAAGATCCCGGCGGACTAGCGGGTGCCTCCCCCTACAATGAGCAGTTCTTC.

V gene TRBV5-4 combines with J gene TRBJ2-7; 7 bases agree with TRBD1. This CDR3 contains 15 residues. With 0 bases clipped from V and 3 bases from J, the junction kept 6 bases outside the gene matches. Germline assignment: CDR1 SGHNT and CDR2 YYREEE (reference sequence). In DNA, the CDR3 is TGTGCCAGCAGCTTGGACCCCGGGACAGACTACGAGCAGTACTTC. Translating it yields CASSLDPGTDYEQYF.

This clone was detected a few times. In DNA form, the CDR3 reads TGTGCCAGCAGCCAAGTTGTGGCGAACACTGAAGCTTTCTTT. It codes for CASSQVVANTEAFF. This chain connects TRBV14 to TRBJ1-1; no firm D call. The CDR3 spans 14 residues. The V gene's germline CDR1 is SGHDN and CDR2 FVKESK. V was pared by 1 base and J by 1 base, with 7 bases between.

The rearrangement joins TRBV7-8 to TRBJ2-3; 8 bases match TRBD2. CDR1 is SGHVS and CDR2 is FQNEAQ in the germline V gene. This CDR3 has 14 amino acids. The V segment lost 5 bases and the J segment 3 bases; nucleotides outside the gene matches: 4. The CDR3, as DNA: TGTGCCAGCAGCCCACAGCGGGGGACAGATACGCAGTATTTT. This codes for CASSPQRGTDTQYF.

J is TRBJ2-6 and V is TRBV6-1; possibly TRBD2 for D (6 bases). The CDR3 runs to 18 residues. Per the germline V gene, CDR1 is MNHNS and CDR2 is SASEGT. V lost 2 bases, J lost 0 bases, and 14 bases lay in between. In DNA form, the CDR3 reads TGTGCCAGCAGTGAATACGGGGGTTGGAGCTCTGGGGCCAACGTCCTGACTTTC. Translated: CASSEYGGWSSGANVLTF.

As for this clone: Germline and junction disagree at one end, which may indicate a read error. The J gene is TRBJ1-6, the V gene TRBV14; TRBD1 is a possible D gene (5 bases). CDR3 length: 13 residues. Germline V CDR1 and CDR2: SGHDN, FVKESK. CDR3 amino acids: CASSQIQVSSLHF. In DNA, the CDR3 is TGTGCCAGCAGCCAAATACAGGTTTCATCCCTCCACTTT.

This chain connects TRBV6-1 to TRBJ1-3; 7 nucleotides line up with TRBD1. V gave up 5 bases and J gave up 4 bases; unmatched junction bases: 5. This CDR3 region has 14 residues. CDR1 and CDR2 from the germline V gene are MNHNS and SASEGT. The CDR3, as DNA: TGTGCCAGCAGTCAGACAGGGACCGGAAACACCATATATTTT. Translation gives CASSQTGTGNTIYF.

In its sample, this clone was seen once. The chain couples TRBV18 to TRBJ1-3; weak D call: TRBD1 (6 bases). Germline V gene sequence: CDR1 KGHSH, CDR2 LQKENI. V was cut by 5 bases and J by 2 bases, with 13 bases left in between. The CDR3 extends over 15 amino acids. The CDR3 DNA is TGTGCCAGCTCATCAACAGGGTTAGCTGGAAACACCATATATTTT. Translated: CASSSTGLAGNTIYF.

V usage is TRBV2 and J usage is TRBJ1-4; TRBD1 matches at 8 bases. CDR1 is SNHLY and CDR2 is FYNNEI in the germline V gene. The junction had 8 bases not matched to a gene; V was cut back by 0 bases and J by 8 bases. This CDR3 is built from 16 residues. The CDR3 region has the DNA TGTGCCAGCAGTGAAGCGCTTCAGGGGGCAGGAGAAAAACTGTTTTTT. Protein product: CASSEALQGAGEKLFF.

The genes are TRBV6-5 and TRBJ2-7, with a weak D call TRBD1 (5 bases). This CDR3 contains 15 residues. Germline values: CDR1 MNHEY, CDR2 SVGAGI. The V gene lost 7 bases and the J gene lost 7 bases, with 23 bases spanning the gap. The CDR3 DNA follows: TGTGCCAGCACCCCACCGGGCGCTAGGGGTTTGGAGCAGTACTTC. Its protein is CASTPPGARGLEQYF.

The rearrangement joins TRBV4-3 to TRBJ2-7; TRBD2 matches 7 bases. The V gene end was trimmed by 0 bases and the J gene end by 4 bases; junction bases not matched to a gene: 9. Per germline, CDR1 LGHNA and CDR2 YSLEER. This CDR3 has 16 residues. CDR3 region: CASSQDSGGSGYEQYF. The CDR3 nucleotides read TGCGCCAGCAGCCAAGATAGTGGGGGTAGCGGGTACGAGCAGTACTTC.

To note about this clone: The junction does not match germline at one end; this may be a read error. The rearrangement joins TRBV7-7 to TRBJ2-3, with 11 bases identical to TRBD2. The CDR3 is 18 residues long. The germline gives CDR1 SSHAT, CDR2 FNYEAQ (reference sequence). CDR3 residues: CASSLLPSGRTSTDTQYF. CDR3 DNA: TGTGCTAGCAGCTTATTGCCTAGCGGGAGGACTAGCACAGATACGCAGTATTTT.